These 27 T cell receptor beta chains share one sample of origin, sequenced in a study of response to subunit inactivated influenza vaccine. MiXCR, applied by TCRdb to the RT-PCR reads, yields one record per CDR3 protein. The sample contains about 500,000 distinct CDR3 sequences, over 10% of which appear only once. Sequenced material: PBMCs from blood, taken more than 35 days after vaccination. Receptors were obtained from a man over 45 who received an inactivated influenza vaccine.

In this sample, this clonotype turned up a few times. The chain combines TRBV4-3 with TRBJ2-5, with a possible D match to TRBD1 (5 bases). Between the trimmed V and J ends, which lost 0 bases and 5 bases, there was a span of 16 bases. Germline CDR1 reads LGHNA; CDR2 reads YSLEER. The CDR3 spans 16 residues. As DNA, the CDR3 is TGCGCCAGCAGCCAAGATCAGGGAATAGTTGGGGAGACCCAGTACTTC. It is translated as CASSQDQGIVGETQYF.

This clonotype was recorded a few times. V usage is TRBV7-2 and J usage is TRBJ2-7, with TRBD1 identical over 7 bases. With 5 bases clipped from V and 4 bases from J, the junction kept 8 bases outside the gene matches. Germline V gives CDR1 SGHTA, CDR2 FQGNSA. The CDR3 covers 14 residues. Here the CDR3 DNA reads TGTGCCAGCAGCATACAGGGGCCGCCTTACGAGCAGTACTTC. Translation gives CASSIQGPPYEQYF.

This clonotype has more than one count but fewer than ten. The CDR3 nucleotides are TGCGCCAGCAGCTTGACTAGCTTCCCCTACAATGAGCAGTTCTTC. Its protein product is CASSLTSFPYNEQFF. The genes are TRBV5-1 and TRBJ2-1, with D maybe TRBD2 (6 bases). The CDR3 is made up of 15 amino acids. Germline V gene data show CDR1 as SGHRS and CDR2 as YFSETQ. V was cut by 1 base and J by 2 bases, with 10 bases left in between.

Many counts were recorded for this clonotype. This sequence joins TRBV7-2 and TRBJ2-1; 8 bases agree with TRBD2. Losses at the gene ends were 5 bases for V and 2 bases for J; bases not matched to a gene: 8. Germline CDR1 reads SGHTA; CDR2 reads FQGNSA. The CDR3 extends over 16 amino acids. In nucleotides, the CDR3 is TGTGCCAGCAGCCGCGGGGCGGGAGGAACCTACAATGAGCAGTTCTTC. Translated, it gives CASSRGAGGTYNEQFF.

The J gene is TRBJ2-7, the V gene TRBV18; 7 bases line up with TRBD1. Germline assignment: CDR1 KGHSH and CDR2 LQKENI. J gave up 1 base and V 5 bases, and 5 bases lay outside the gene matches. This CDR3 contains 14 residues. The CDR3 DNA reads TGTGCCAGCTCAGCAGGGGGAAAATCCTACGAGCAGTACTTC. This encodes CASSAGGKSYEQYF.

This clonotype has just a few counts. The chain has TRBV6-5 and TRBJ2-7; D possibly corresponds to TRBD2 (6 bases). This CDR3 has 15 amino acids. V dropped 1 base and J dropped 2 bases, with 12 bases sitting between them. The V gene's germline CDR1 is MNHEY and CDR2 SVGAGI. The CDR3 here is CASSYFGTGAYEQYF. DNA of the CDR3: TGTGCCAGCAGTTACTTCGGGACGGGAGCCTACGAGCAGTACTTC.

The CDR3, as DNA: TGTGCCACCAGCAGAGGTCCGGCGTGGGGGGCAGAATCCTACGAGCAGTACTTC. Amino acids: CATSRGPAWGAESYEQYF. V usage is TRBV15 and J usage is TRBJ2-7; D is possibly TRBD1 or TRBD2 (6 bases each). The CDR3 sequence is 18 residues long. CDR1 is LNHNV and CDR2 is YYDKDF in the germline V gene (reference sequence). Trimming took off 1 base at V and 1 base at J, with 20 bases between the two ends. The variable domain in full, completed from reference TRBV15 and TRBJ2-7, reads DAMVIQNPRYQVTQFGKPVTLSCSQTLNHNVMYWYQQKSSQAPKLLFHYYDKDFNNEADTPDNFQSRRPNTSFCFLDIRSPGLGDTAMYLCATSRGPAWGAESYEQYFGPGTRLTVT.

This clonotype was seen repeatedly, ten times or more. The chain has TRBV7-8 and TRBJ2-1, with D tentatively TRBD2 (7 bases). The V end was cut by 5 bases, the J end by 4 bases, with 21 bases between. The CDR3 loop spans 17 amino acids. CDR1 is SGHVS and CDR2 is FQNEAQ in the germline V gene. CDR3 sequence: CASSASAGGGPYNEQFF. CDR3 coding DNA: TGTGCCAGCAGCGCTTCAGCGGGCGGGGGCCCTTACAATGAGCAGTTCTTC.

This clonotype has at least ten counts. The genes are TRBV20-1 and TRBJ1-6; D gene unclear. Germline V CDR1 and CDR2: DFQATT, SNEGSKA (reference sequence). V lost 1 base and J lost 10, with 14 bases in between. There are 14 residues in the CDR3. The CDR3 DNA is TGCAGTGCTAGAGCGGGCCCCATCGGATCACCCCTCCACTTT. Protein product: CSARAGPIGSPLHF.

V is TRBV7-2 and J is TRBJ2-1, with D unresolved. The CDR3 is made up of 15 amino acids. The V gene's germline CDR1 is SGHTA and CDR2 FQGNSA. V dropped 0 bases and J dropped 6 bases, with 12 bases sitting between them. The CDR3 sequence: CASSLAWGSSNEQFF. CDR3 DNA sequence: TGTGCCAGCAGCTTAGCGTGGGGTAGCAGCAATGAGCAGTTCTTC.

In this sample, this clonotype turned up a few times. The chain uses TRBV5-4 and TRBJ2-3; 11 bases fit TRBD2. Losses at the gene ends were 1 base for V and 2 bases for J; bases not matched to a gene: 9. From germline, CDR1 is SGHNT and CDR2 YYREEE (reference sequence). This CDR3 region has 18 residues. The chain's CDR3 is CASSLPSTSGGYTDTQYF. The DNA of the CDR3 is TGTGCCAGCAGCTTGCCCTCTACTAGCGGGGGATACACAGATACGCAGTATTTT.

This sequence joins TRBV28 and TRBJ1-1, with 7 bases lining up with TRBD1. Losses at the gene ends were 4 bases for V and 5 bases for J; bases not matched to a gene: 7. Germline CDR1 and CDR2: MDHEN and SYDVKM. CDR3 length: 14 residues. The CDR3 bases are TGTGCCAGCAGTTCGGCCGACAGGGATACTGAAGCTTTCTTT. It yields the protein CASSSADRDTEAFF.

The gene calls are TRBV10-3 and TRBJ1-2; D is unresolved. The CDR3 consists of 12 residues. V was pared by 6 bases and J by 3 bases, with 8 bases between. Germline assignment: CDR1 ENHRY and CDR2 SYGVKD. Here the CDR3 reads CAISGVDYGYTF. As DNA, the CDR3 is TGTGCCATCAGCGGGGTTGACTATGGCTACACCTTC.

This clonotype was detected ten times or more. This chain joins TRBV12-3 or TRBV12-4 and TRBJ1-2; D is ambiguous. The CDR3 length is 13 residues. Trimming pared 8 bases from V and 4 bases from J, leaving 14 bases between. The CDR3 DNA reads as TGTGCCAGCGGAGCCACGGTTACCTATGGCTACACCTTC. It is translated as CASGATVTYGYTF.

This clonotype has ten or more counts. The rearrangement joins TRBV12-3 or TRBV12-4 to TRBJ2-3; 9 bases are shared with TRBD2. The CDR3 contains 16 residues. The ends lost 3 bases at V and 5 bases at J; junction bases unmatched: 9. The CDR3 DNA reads TGTGCCAGCAGTTTCGTCGGCGGGGGGGCCGAAGATACGCAGTATTTT. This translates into CASSFVGGGAEDTQYF.

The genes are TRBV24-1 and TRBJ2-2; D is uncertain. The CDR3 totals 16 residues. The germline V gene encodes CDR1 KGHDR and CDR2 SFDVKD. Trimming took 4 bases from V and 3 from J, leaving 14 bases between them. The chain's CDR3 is CATSDWSSWDTGELFF. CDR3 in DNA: TGTGCCACCAGTGACTGGTCCAGTTGGGACACCGGGGAGCTGTTTTTT.

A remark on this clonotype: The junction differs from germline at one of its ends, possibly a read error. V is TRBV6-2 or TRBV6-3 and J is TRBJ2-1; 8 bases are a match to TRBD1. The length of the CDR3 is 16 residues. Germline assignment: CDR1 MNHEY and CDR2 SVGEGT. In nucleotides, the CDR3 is TGTCCCAGCAGTGCCCGGACAGGGAGCTCCTACAATGAGCAGTTCTTC. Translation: CPSSARTGSSYNEQFF.

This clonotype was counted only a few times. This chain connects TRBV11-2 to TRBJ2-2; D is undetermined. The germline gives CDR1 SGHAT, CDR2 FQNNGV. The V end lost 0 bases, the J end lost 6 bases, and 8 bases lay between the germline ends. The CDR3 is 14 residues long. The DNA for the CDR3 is TGTGCCAGCAGCTTAGATCGGAATGCCGGGGAGCTGTTTTTT. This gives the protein CASSLDRNAGELFF.

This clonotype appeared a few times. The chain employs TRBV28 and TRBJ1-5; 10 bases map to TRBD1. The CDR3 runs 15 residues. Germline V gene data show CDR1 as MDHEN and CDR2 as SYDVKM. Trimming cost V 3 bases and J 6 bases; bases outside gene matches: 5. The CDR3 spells CASSLDRGSTQPQHF. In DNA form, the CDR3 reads TGTGCCAGCAGTTTGGACAGGGGGAGTACTCAGCCCCAGCATTTT.

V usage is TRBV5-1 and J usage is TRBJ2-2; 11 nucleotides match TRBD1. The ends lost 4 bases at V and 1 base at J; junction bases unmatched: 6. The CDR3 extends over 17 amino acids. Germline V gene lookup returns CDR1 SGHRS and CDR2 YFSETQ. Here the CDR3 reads CASSPGTGGLNTGELFF. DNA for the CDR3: TGCGCCAGCAGCCCCGGGACAGGGGGTTTGAACACCGGGGAGCTGTTTTTT. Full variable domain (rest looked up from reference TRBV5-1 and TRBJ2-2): KAGVTQTPRYLIKTRGQQVTLSCSPISGHRSVSWYQQTPGQGLQFLFEYFSETQRNKGNFPGRFSGRQFSNSRSEMNVSTLELGDSALYLCASSPGTGGLNTGELFFGEGSRLTVL.

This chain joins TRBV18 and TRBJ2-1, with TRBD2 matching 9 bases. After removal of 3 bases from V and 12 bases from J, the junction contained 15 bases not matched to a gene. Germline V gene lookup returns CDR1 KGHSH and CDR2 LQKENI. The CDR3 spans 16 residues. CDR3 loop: CASSPLGLAGRLGQFF. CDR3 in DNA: TGTGCCAGCTCACCCCTCGGCCTAGCGGGGCGACTAGGGCAGTTCTTC.

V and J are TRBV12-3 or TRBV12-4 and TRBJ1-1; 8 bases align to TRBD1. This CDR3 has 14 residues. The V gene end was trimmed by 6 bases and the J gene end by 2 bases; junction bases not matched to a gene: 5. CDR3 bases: TGTGCCAGCAGGCACGGACAGGGCAACACTGAAGCTTTCTTT. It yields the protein CASRHGQGNTEAFF.

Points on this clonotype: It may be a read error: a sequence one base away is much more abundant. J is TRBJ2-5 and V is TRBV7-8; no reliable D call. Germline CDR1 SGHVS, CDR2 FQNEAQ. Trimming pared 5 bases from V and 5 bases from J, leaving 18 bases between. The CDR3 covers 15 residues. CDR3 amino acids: CASSRSLVGIETQYF. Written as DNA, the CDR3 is TGTGCCAGCAGCCGATCTCTAGTGGGGATCGAGACCCAGTACTTC.

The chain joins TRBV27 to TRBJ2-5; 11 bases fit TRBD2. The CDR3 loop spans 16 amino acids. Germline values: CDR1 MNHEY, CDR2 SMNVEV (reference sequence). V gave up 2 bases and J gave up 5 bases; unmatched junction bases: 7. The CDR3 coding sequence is TGTGCCAGCAGTTTACTAGCGGGAGGTTCGGAGGAGACCCAGTACTTC. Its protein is CASSLLAGGSEETQYF.

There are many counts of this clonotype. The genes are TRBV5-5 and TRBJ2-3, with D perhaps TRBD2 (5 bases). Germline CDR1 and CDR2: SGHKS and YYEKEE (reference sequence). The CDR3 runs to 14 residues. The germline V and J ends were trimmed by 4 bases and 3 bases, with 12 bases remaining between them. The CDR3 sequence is CASSPLQRTDTQYF. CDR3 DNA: TGTGCCAGCAGCCCTCTCCAGCGGACAGATACGCAGTATTTT.

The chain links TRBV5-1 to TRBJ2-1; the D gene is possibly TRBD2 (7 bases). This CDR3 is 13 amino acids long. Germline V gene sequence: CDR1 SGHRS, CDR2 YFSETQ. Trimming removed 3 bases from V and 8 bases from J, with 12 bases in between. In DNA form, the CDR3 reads TGCGCCAGCAGCTACCAGGGGAGGGATGAGCAGTTCTTC. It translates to CASSYQGRDEQFF.

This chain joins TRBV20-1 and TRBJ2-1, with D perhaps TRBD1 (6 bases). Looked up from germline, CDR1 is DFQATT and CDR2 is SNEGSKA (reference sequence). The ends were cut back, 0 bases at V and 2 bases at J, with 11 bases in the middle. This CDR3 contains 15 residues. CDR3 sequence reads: CSARDDRRPYNEQFF. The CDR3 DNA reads TGCAGTGCTAGAGACGACAGGAGACCCTACAATGAGCAGTTCTTC.